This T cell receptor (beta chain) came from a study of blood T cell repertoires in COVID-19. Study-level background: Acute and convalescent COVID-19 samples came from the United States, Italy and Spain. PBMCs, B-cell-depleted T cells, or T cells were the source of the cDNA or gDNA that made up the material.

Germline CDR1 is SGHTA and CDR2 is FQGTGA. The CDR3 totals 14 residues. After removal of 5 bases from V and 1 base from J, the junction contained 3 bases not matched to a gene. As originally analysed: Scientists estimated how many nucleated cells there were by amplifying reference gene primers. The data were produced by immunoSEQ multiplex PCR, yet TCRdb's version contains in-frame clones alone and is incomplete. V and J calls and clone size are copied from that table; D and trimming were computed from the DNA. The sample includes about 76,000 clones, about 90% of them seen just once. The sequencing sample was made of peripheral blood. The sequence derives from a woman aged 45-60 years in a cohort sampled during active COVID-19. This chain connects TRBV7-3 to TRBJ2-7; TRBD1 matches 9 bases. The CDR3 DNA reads TGTGCCAGCAGCCCTGGGACAGGGTCCTACGAGCAGTACTTC. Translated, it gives CASSPGTGSYEQYF.